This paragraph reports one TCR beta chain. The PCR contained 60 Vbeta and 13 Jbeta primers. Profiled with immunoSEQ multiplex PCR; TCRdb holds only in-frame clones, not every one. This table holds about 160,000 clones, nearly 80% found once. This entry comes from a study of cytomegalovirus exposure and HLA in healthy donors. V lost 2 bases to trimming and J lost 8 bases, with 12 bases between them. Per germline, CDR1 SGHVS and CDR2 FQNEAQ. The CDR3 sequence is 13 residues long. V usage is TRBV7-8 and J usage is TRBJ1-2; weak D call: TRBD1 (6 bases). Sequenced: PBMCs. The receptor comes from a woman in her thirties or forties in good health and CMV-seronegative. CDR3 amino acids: CASSLSGAGGYTF. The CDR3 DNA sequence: TGTGCCAGCAGCTTATCAGGGGCCGGGGGCTACACCTTC.